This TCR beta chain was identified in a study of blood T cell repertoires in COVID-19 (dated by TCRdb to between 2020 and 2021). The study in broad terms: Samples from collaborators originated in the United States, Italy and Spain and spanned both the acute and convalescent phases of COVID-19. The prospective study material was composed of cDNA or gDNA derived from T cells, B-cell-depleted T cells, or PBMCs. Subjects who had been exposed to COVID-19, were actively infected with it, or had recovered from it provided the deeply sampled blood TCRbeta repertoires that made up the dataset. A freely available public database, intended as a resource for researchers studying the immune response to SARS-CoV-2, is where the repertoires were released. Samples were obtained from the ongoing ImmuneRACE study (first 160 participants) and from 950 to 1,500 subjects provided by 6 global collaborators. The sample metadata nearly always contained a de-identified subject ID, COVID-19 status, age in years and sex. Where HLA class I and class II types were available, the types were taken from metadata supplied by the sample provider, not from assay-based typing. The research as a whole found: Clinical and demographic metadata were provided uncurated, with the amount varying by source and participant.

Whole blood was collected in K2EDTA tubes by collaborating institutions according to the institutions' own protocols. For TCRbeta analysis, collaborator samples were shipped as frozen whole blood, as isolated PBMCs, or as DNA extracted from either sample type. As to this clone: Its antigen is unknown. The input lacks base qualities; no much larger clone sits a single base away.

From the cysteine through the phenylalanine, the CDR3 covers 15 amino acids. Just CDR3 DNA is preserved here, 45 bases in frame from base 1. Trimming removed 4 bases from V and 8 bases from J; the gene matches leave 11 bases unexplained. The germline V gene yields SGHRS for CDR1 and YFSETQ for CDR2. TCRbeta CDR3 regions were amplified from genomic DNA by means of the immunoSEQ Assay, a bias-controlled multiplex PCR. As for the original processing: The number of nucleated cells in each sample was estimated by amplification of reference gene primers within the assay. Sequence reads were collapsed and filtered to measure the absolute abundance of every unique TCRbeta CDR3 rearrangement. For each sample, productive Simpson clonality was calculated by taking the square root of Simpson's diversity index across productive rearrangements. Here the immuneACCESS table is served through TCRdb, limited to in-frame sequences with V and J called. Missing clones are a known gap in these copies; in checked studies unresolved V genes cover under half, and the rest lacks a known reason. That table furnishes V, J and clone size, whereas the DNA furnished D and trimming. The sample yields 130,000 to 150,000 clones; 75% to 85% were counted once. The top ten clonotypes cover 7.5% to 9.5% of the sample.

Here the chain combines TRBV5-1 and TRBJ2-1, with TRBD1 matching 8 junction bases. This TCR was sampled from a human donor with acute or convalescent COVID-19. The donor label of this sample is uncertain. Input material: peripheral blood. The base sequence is TGCGCCAGCAGCCCCCCCAGGGGGCCGGGGGATGAGCAGTTCTTC. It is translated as CASSPPRGPGDEQFF.